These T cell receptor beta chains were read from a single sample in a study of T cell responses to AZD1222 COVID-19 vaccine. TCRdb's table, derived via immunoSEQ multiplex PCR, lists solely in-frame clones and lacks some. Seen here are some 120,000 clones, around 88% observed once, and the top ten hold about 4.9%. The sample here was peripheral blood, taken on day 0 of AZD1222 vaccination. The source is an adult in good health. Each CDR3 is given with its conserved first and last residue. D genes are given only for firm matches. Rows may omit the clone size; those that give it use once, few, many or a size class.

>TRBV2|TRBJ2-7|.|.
TGTGCCAGCAGTGAAGGGGACACGTACTCCTACGAGCAGTACTTC
CASSEGDTYSYEQYF
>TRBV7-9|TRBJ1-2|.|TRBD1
TGTGCCAGCAGCCCGAGTTCGGGACAGGGGATCTATGGCTACACCTTC
CASSPSSGQGIYGYTF
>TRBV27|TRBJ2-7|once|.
TGTGCCAGCAGTTTCGGGACTGCCGCCTACGAGCAGTACTTC
CASSFGTAAYEQYF
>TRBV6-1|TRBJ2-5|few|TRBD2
TGTGCCAGCAGTGAACTAGCGGGGGGGCAAGAGACCCAGTACTTC
CASSELAGGQETQYF
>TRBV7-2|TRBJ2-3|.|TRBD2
TGTGCCAGCAGCTTACAGCGGGGGGGTCCAGATACGCAGTATTTT
CASSLQRGGPDTQYF
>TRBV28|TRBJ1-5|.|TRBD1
TGTGCCAGCAGTTCCGGACAGGCGGGCAATCAGCCCCAGCATTTT
CASSSGQAGNQPQHF
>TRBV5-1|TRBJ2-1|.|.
TGCGCCAGCAGTTTAACAGGAAATGAGCAGTTCTTC
CASSLTGNEQFF
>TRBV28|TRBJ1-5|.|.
TGTGCCAGCAGCACCATATACCCTCAGCGGGAAGGTAATCAGCCCCAGCATTTT
CASSTIYPQREGNQPQHF
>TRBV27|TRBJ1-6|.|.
TGTGCCAGCAGTTTGTCTGGCTGGTCACCCCTCCACTTT
CASSLSGWSPLHF
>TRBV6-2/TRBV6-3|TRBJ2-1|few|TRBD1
TGTGCCAGCAGTCACGGGACAGGGTCAGATGAGCAGTTCTTC
CASSHGTGSDEQFF
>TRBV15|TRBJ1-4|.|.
TGTGCCACCAGCAGAGTTTTACGTGAAAAACTGTTTTTT
CATSRVLREKLFF